This T cell receptor (beta chain) was recovered during a study of blood T cell repertoires in COVID-19. The protocol was immunoSEQ multiplex PCR, while the TCRdb copy is restricted to in-frame clones and leaves out a portion. The sample consists of 100,000 to 150,000 clones, about 80% of them appearing once. The receptor comes from a woman aged 50 to 60 with acute or convalescent COVID-19. The sequencing sample was made of peripheral blood.

CDR3 bases: TGTGCCAGCGAACCCCGCCGGGAAAGGAATGAGCAGTTCTTC. This gives the protein CASEPRRERNEQFF. This rearrangement joins TRBV28 to TRBJ2-1; possible D gene TRBD2, 5 bases. Trimming left V 8 bases short and J 7 bases short, with 18 bases between. Germline V gene sequence: CDR1 MDHEN, CDR2 SYDVKM. The length of the CDR3 is 14 residues.